The clone carrying this TCR beta chain was seen a handful of times. The data stem from a study of patients and donors after allogeneic stem cell transplantation. TCRdb processed the RT-PCR reads anew with MiXCR; each CDR3 protein has one entry. Here the sample spans hundreds of thousands of distinct CDR3 sequences, around 16% being singletons. Germline V lookup: CDR1 SGHRS, CDR2 YFSETQ. The CDR3 spans 17 residues. V shed 4 bases and J 0 bases; nucleotides not matched to a gene: 9. The sequence came from a human donor who was either an allogeneic HSCT recipient or a stem cell or donor lymphocyte infusion donor (not recorded which). It is not recorded whose cells these are; they may come from a transplant donor. The chain has TRBV5-1 and TRBJ2-1, with TRBD1 matching over 8 bases. Sequenced sample: blood, either unsorted or a sorted T cell fraction (not recorded which). CDR3 bases: TGCGCCAGCAGCCCAGAGGACAGGGAGAGCTCCTACAATGAGCAGTTCTTC. Translated: CASSPEDRESSYNEQFF. Full variable domain (outside the CDR3, taken from reference TRBV5-1 and TRBJ2-1): KAGVTQTPRYLIKTRGQQVTLSCSPISGHRSVSWYQQTPGQGLQFLFEYFSETQRNKGNFPGRFSGRQFSNSRSEMNVSTLELGDSALYLCASSPEDRESSYNEQFFGPGTRLTVL.